This T cell receptor beta chain was retrieved from a study of shared clonotypes between healthy human individuals. This clone was observed once. Running of the assay took place at deep level. Clones were sequenced by immunoSEQ multiplex PCR, and TCRdb holds only the in-frame ones, with some missing. The sample lists about 600,000 clones, nearly 98% occurring once. Terminally differentiated effector memory CD45RA+ cells were excluded from the naive CD8 cells, which were CD45RO-negative and positively selected for CCR7. The source material was naive CD8+ T cells sorted from blood. The receptor was derived from a man aged 25 to 40 in good health.

CDR3 nucleotide sequence: TGCGCCAGCAGCTGGACAGGGGACACTGAAGCTTTCTTT. Protein product: CASSWTGDTEAFF. The chain carries TRBV5-1 and TRBJ1-1, with TRBD1 identical over 9 bases. The V segment lost 3 bases and the J segment 3 bases; nucleotides outside the gene matches: 0. Germline V gives CDR1 SGHRS, CDR2 YFSETQ. The CDR3 extends over 13 amino acids.